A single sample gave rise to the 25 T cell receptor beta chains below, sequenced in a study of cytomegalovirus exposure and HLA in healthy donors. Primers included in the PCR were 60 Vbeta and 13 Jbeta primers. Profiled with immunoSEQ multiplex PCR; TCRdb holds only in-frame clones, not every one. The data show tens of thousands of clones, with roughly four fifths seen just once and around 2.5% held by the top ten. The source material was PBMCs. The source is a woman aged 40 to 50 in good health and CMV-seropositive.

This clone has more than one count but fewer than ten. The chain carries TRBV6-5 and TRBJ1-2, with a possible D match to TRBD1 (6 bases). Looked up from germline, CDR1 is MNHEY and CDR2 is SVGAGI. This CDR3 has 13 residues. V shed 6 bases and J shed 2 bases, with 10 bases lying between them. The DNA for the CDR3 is TGTGCCAGCAGCCCAACAGGGAACTATGGCTACACCTTC. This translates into CASSPTGNYGYTF.

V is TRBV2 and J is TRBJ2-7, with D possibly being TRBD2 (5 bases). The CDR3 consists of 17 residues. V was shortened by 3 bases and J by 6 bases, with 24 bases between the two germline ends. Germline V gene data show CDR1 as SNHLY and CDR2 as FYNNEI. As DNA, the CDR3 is TGTGCCAGCAGTGACTCGGGGAGAGGACGGATCCTCGGCGAGCAGTACTTC. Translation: CASSDSGRGRILGEQYF.

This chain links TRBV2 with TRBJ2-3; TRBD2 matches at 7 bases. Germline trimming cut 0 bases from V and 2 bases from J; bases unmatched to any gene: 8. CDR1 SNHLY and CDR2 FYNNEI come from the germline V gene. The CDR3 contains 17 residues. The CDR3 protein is CASSEARGFAVTDTQYF. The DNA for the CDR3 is TGTGCCAGCAGTGAAGCGCGGGGGTTCGCGGTCACAGATACGCAGTATTTT. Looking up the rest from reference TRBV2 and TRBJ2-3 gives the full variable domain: EPEVTQTPSHQVTQMGQEVILRCVPISNHLYFYWYRQILGQKVEFLVSFYNNEISEKSEIFDDQFSVERPDGSNFTLKIRSTKLEDSAMYFCASSEARGFAVTDTQYFGPGTRLTVL.

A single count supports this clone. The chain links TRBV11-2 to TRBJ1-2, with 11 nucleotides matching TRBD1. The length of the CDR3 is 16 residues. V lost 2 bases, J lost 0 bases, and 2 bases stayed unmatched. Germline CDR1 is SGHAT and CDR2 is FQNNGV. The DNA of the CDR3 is TGTGCCAGCAGCTTAAGGACAGGGGGCTCTAACTATGGCTACACCTTC. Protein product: CASSLRTGGSNYGYTF.

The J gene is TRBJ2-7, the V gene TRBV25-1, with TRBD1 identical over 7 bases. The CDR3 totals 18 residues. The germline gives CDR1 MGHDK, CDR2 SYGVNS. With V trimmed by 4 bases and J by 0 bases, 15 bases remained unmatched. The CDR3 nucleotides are TGTGCCAGCAGTGCTAATCAGGCCGGGACAGCCCCCTCCTACGAGCAGTACTTC. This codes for CASSANQAGTAPSYEQYF.

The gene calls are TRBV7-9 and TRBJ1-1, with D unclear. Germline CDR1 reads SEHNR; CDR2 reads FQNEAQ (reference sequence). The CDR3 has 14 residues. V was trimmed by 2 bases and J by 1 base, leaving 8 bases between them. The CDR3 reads CASSLFQSNTEAFF. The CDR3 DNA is TGTGCCAGCAGCTTATTCCAGTCGAACACTGAAGCTTTCTTT.

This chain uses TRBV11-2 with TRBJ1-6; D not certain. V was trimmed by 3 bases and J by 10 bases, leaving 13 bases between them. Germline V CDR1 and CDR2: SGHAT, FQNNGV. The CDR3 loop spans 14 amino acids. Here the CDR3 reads CASSFPGIGSPLHF. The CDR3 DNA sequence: TGTGCCAGCAGCTTCCCGGGAATCGGCTCACCCCTCCACTTT.

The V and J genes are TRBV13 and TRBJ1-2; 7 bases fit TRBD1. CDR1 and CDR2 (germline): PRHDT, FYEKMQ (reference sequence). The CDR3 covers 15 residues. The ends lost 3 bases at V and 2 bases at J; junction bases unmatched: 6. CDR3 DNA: TGTGCCAGCAGCTTCCAAACAGGGGACAACTATGGCTACACCTTC. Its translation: CASSFQTGDNYGYTF.

CDR3: CADRGVGNTEAFF. The DNA of the CDR3 is TGTGCCGACCGGGGGGTCGGGAACACTGAAGCTTTCTTT. The chain recombines TRBV6-1 with TRBJ1-1, with D possibly TRBD1 on 5 matching bases. Germline-derived CDR1 and CDR2 are MNHNS and SASEGT. Trimming removed 11 bases at V and 1 base at J, with 14 bases between. The CDR3 totals 13 residues.

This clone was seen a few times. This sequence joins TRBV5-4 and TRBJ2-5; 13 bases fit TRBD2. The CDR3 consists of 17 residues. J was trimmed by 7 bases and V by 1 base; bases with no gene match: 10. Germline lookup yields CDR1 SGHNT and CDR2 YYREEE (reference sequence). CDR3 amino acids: CASSLRRGLAGEGTQYF. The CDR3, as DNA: TGTGCCAGCAGCTTGAGACGAGGACTAGCGGGGGAGGGGACCCAGTACTTC.

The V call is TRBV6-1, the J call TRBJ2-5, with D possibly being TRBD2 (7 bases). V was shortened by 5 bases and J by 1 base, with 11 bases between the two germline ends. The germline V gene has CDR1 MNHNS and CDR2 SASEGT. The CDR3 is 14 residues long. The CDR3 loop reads CASSTGRAQETQYF. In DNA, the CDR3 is TGTGCCAGCAGTACAGGGAGGGCCCAAGAGACCCAGTACTTC.

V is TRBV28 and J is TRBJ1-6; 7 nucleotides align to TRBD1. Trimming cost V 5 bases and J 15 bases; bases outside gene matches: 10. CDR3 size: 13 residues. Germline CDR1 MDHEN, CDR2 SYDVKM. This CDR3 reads CASSDYTGTDLHF. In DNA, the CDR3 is TGTGCCAGCAGTGATTATACCGGGACAGACCTCCACTTT. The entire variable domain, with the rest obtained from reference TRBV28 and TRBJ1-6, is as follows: DVKVTQSSRYLVKRTGEKVFLECVQDMDHENMFWYRQDPGLGLRLIYFSYDVKMKEKGDIPEGYSVSREKKERFSLILESASTNQTSMYLCASSDYTGTDLHFGNGTRLTVT.

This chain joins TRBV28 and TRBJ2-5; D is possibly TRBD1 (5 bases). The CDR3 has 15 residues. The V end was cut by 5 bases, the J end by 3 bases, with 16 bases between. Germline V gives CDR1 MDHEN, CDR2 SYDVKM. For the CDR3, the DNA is TGTGCCAGCAGTACCCTCGACAGAAGGGAAGAGACCCAGTACTTC. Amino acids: CASSTLDRREETQYF.

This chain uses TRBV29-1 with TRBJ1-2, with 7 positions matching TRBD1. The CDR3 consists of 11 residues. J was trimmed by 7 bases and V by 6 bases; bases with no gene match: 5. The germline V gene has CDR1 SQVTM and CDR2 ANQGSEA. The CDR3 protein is CSVDRVGGYTF. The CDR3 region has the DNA TGCAGCGTAGACAGGGTGGGTGGCTACACCTTC.

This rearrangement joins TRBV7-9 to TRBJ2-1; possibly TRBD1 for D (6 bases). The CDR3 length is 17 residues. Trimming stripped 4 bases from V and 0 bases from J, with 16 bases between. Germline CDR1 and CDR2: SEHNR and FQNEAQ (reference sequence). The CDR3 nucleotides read TGTGCCAGCAGCTCAACGCTCCAGGGGAGCTCCTACAATGAGCAGTTCTTC. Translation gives CASSSTLQGSSYNEQFF.

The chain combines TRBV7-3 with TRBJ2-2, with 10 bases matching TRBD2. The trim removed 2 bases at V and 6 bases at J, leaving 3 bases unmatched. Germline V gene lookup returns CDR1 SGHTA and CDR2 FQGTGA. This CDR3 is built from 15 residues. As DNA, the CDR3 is TGTGCCAGCAGCTTACAAGCGGGGGGGCCCGGGGAGCTGTTTTTT. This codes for CASSLQAGGPGELFF. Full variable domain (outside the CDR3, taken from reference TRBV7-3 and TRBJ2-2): GAGVSQTPSNKVTEKGKYVELRCDPISGHTALYWYRQSLGQGPEFLIYFQGTGAADDSGLPNDRFFAVRPEGSVSTLKIQRTERGDSAVYLCASSLQAGGPGELFFGEGSRLTVL.

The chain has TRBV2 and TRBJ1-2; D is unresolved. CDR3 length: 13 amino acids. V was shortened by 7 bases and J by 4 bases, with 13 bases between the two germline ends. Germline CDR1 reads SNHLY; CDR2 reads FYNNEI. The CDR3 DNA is TGTGCCAGCACAGAGGGCTTAGGCTATGGCTACACCTTC. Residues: CASTEGLGYGYTF.

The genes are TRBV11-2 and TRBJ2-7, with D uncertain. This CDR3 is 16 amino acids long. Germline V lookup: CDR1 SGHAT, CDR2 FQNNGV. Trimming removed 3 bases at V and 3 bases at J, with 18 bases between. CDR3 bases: TGTGCCAGCAGCTTCCCCCTGGCAGGCTCTCGCTACGAGCAGTACTTC. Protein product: CASSFPLAGSRYEQYF.

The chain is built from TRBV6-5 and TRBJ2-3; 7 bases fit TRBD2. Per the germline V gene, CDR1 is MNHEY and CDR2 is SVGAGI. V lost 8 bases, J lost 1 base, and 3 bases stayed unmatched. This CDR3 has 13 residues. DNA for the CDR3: TGTGCCAGCGGGAGGGGCGGCACAGATACGCAGTATTTT. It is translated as CASGRGGTDTQYF.

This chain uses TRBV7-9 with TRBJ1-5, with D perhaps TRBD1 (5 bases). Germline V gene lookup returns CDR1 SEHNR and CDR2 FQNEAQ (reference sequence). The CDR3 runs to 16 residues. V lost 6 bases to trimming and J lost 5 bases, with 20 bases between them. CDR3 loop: CASSPGQTGAHQPQHF. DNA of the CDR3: TGTGCCAGCAGTCCCGGCCAAACAGGCGCCCATCAGCCCCAGCATTTT.

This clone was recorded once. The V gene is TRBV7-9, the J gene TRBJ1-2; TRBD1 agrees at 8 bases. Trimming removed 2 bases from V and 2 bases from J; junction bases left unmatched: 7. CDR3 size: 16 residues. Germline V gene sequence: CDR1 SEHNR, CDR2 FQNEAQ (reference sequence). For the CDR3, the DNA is TGTGCCAGCAGCTTACGAAGGACAGGGAAAAACTATGGCTACACCTTC. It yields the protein CASSLRRTGKNYGYTF.

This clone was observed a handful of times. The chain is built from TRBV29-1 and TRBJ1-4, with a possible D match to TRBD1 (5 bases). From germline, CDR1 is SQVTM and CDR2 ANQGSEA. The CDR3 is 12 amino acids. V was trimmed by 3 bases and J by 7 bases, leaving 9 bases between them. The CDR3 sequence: CSVEGQGEKLFF. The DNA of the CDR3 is TGCAGCGTTGAGGGCCAGGGTGAAAAACTGTTTTTT.

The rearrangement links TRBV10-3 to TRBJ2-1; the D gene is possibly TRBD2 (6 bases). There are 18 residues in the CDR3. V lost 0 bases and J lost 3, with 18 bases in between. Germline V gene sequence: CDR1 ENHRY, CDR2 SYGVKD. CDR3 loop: CAISESWASAGFYNEQFF. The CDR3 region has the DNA TGTGCCATCAGTGAGTCTTGGGCTAGCGCGGGCTTCTACAATGAGCAGTTCTTC.

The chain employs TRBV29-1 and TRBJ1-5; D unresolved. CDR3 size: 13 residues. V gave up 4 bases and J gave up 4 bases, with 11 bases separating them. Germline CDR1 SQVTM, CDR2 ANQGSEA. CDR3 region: CSVGSEGNQPQHF. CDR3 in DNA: TGCAGCGTTGGCTCGGAGGGAAATCAGCCCCAGCATTTT.

In nucleotides, the CDR3 is TGCAGCGTTGAAGGTCAGGGGGCGTCGGGAAACACCATATATTTT. It codes for CSVEGQGASGNTIYF. The chain uses TRBV29-1 and TRBJ1-3; 8 bases align to TRBD1. V shed 1 base, J shed 4 bases, and the junction held 6 bases outside the gene matches. CDR1 and CDR2 (germline): SQVTM, ANQGSEA. CDR3 size: 15 residues. Full variable domain (outside the CDR3, taken from reference TRBV29-1 and TRBJ1-3): SAVISQKPSRDICQRGTSLTIQCQVDSQVTMMFWYRQQPGQSLTLIATANQGSEATYESGFVIDKFPISRPNLTFSTLTVSNMSPEDSSIYLCSVEGQGASGNTIYFGEGSWLTVV.